This note documents a single T cell receptor (beta chain) sequence. No antigen is known for it. Amplification of TCR beta CDR3 regions used RNA transcripts. Second-round multiplex PCR followed a first-round RT-PCR using HTBI primers. TCRdb itself ran the multiplex PCR reads through MiXCR, one entry per CDR3 protein. The table has approximately 700,000 distinct CDR3 sequences, 35% to 50% seen once. Ophthalmopathy-affected donors exhibited moderate-to-severe activity, CAS ≥3, NOSPECS ≥4, and duration under 3 months. Pregnant or lactating patients and those with other autoimmune diseases or uncontrolled infections were excluded. This sample stems from a study of Graves' ophthalmopathy and Graves' hyperthyroidism. In germline, CDR1 is SGHRS, CDR2 YFSETQ. The CDR3 runs to 14 residues. The V end was cut by 4 bases, the J end by 6 bases, with 16 bases between. Study results and limitations: Blood was where most expanded thyroid clonotypes above 0.001 frequency also turned up.

The source of this sequence is an adult man with Graves' ophthalmopathy. The chain has TRBV5-1 and TRBJ1-2; D not resolved. Input material: peripheral blood. The CDR3 sequence is CASSQFVGRDGYTF. As DNA, the CDR3 is TGCGCCAGCAGCCAATTCGTGGGGAGGGATGGCTACACCTTC.